One sample yielded the 29 T cell receptor beta chains listed below, sequenced in a study of cytomegalovirus exposure and HLA in healthy donors. With 60 Vbeta and 13 Jbeta primers, the PCR was carried out. Only in-frame clones appear in the TCRdb table, and some are missing; sequencing was by immunoSEQ multiplex PCR. The sample includes about 150,000 clones, over 65% of them seen just once. Sample: PBMCs. All receptors derive from a woman between 35 and 50 years old in good health and CMV-seronegative.

This chain connects TRBV18 to TRBJ2-6, with D perhaps TRBD1 (5 bases). This CDR3 has 15 residues. CDR1 KGHSH and CDR2 LQKENI come from the germline V gene. The V end was cut by 3 bases, the J end by 1 base, with 7 bases between. For the CDR3, the DNA is TGTGCCAGCTCACCGACAGTTTCTGGGGCCAACGTCCTGACTTTC. This encodes CASSPTVSGANVLTF. The variable domain in full, with the rest retrieved from reference TRBV18 and TRBJ2-6, is NAGVMQNPRHLVRRRGQEARLRCSPMKGHSHVYWYRQLPEEGLKFMVYLQKENIIDESGMPKERFSAEFPKEGPSILRIQQVVRGDSAAYFCASSPTVSGANVLTFGAGSRLTVL.

The V and J genes are TRBV5-1 and TRBJ2-5; D possibly corresponds to TRBD1 (5 bases). The V gene's germline CDR1 is SGHRS and CDR2 YFSETQ. This CDR3 comprises 15 residues. Trimming removed 0 bases at V and 1 base at J, with 10 bases between. The CDR3 reads CASSLGQGFQETQYF. CDR3 DNA sequence: TGCGCCAGCAGCTTGGGGCAGGGCTTCCAAGAGACCCAGTACTTC.

The chain couples TRBV7-9 to TRBJ2-5, with 7 bases identical to TRBD1. CDR3 size: 14 residues. The J segment lost 1 base and the V segment lost 7 bases, leaving 6 bases of the junction unmatched. The V gene's germline CDR1 is SEHNR and CDR2 FQNEAQ (reference sequence). This CDR3 reads CASTITGAQETQYF. CDR3 DNA sequence: TGTGCCAGCACCATAACAGGGGCCCAAGAGACCCAGTACTTC.

The chain combines TRBV11-2 with TRBJ2-2; TRBD1 matches at 8 bases. Per the germline V gene, CDR1 is SGHAT and CDR2 is FQNNGV. Trimming at V came to 5 bases and at J to 3 bases, leaving 2 bases not matched to a gene. CDR3 size: 14 residues. The CDR3 region is CASSLQGDTGELFF. The CDR3 nucleotides read TGTGCCAGCAGCCTACAGGGGGACACCGGGGAGCTGTTTTTT.

The gene calls are TRBV28 and TRBJ2-5; 11 bases are a match to TRBD2. The CDR3 has 16 residues. The germline V gene encodes CDR1 MDHEN and CDR2 SYDVKM. V gave up 4 bases and J gave up 1 base; unmatched junction bases: 5. The CDR3: CASSWTGTSGQETQYF. Here the CDR3 DNA reads TGTGCCAGCAGTTGGACCGGGACTAGCGGCCAAGAGACCCAGTACTTC.

The V and J genes are TRBV5-1 and TRBJ1-1, with 9 positions matching TRBD1. CDR1 is SGHRS and CDR2 is YFSETQ in the germline V gene. This CDR3 region has 13 residues. V gave up 1 base and J gave up 11 bases; unmatched junction bases: 6. CDR3 amino acids: CASSLLQGARAFF. In DNA, the CDR3 is TGCGCCAGCAGCTTGCTACAGGGGGCTCGGGCTTTCTTT.

The chain combines TRBV29-1 with TRBJ2-1, with TRBD2 as a possible D gene (5 bases). Germline V gives CDR1 SQVTM, CDR2 ANQGSEA. V gave up 7 bases and J gave up 9 bases, with 16 bases separating them. The length of the CDR3 is 12 residues. CDR3 nucleotide sequence: TGCAGCGCCGTTCCCGGGATCGGTGAGCAGTTCTTC. Its protein product is CSAVPGIGEQFF.

The chain recombines TRBV6-1 with TRBJ2-5; 12 bases map to TRBD2. The CDR3 is 16 residues long. CDR1 and CDR2 (germline): MNHNS, SASEGT. The ends lost 2 bases at V and 4 bases at J; junction bases unmatched: 5. The DNA of the CDR3 is TGTGCCAGCAGTGAATGGACTAGCGGGGTCGGAGAGACCCAGTACTTC. Protein: CASSEWTSGVGETQYF.

This clone was observed a few times. The rearrangement uses TRBV6-5 and TRBJ2-7; 8 nucleotides align to TRBD1. The CDR3 consists of 15 residues. Looked up from germline, CDR1 is MNHEY and CDR2 is SVGAGI. V was clipped by 0 bases and J by 2 bases; unmatched bases: 3. The CDR3, as DNA: TGTGCCAGCAGTTACTCTGAGGACAGGGCCTACGAGCAGTACTTC. This gives the protein CASSYSEDRAYEQYF.

CDR3 region: CASSTDRVSYEQYF. The CDR3 DNA is TGTGCCAGCAGTACCGACAGGGTTTCCTACGAGCAGTACTTC. The gene calls are TRBV6-1 and TRBJ2-7; the match to TRBD1 covers 7 bases. The CDR3 is made up of 14 amino acids. Losses at the gene ends were 5 bases for V and 1 base for J; bases not matched to a gene: 5. The germline CDR1 and CDR2 sequences are MNHNS and SASEGT.

This chain joins TRBV7-9 and TRBJ1-2; 7 bases are shared with TRBD1. The V gene end was trimmed by 5 bases and the J gene end by 8 bases; junction bases not matched to a gene: 17. Germline V gene lookup returns CDR1 SEHNR and CDR2 FQNEAQ (reference sequence). CDR3 length equals 16 residues. The CDR3: CASSPQGDGTKGGYTF. The CDR3 DNA sequence: TGTGCCAGCAGCCCCCAGGGGGACGGGACGAAAGGCGGCTACACCTTC.

This chain joins TRBV29-1 and TRBJ2-4; 9 bases agree with TRBD1. Germline-derived CDR1 and CDR2 are SQVTM and ANQGSEA. J lost 9 bases, V lost 7 bases, and 7 bases had no gene match. CDR3 length: 12 residues. This chain's CDR3 is CSATGTGLIQYF. CDR3 bases: TGCAGCGCCACCGGGACAGGGCTCATTCAGTACTTC.

The gene calls are TRBV10-3 and TRBJ1-1, with TRBD1 matching 8 bases. With V trimmed by 7 bases and J by 0 bases, 7 bases remained unmatched. Germline CDR1 and CDR2: ENHRY and SYGVKD. There are 15 residues in the CDR3. Here the CDR3 DNA reads TGTGCCATCAATTCACAGGGGGTCATGAACACTGAAGCTTTCTTT. This sequence encodes CAINSQGVMNTEAFF.

V gene TRBV11-3 combines with J gene TRBJ2-7, with TRBD1 identical over 7 bases. The germline CDR1 and CDR2 sequences are SGHNT and YENEEA. The CDR3 runs 14 residues. The V gene end was trimmed by 5 bases and the J gene end by 7 bases; junction bases not matched to a gene: 11. The CDR3 DNA reads TGTGCCAGCAGCCACGAGGGGGCCCCTACGGAGCAGTACTTC. It is translated as CASSHEGAPTEQYF.

The rearrangement links TRBV27 to TRBJ2-1; possible D gene TRBD1, 6 bases. Germline V CDR1 and CDR2: MNHEY, SMNVEV (reference sequence). Trimming stripped 7 bases from V and 0 bases from J, with 19 bases between. This CDR3 contains 17 residues. The CDR3 nucleotides are TGTGCCAGCACCTCGGTACAGGGTTTAAGCTCCTACAATGAGCAGTTCTTC. Its translation: CASTSVQGLSSYNEQFF.

The rearrangement joins TRBV27 to TRBJ1-2; 7 nucleotides match TRBD1. The CDR3 extends over 13 amino acids. V lost 2 bases and J lost 3; bases outside the gene matches: 0. Germline V gene sequence: CDR1 MNHEY, CDR2 SMNVEV (reference sequence). Written as DNA, the CDR3 is TGTGCCAGCAGTTTAGACAGGGACTATGGCTACACCTTC. It codes for CASSLDRDYGYTF.

The chain employs TRBV5-1 and TRBJ2-3; TRBD2 might be the D (6 bases). The CDR3 length is 14 residues. Germline CDR1 reads SGHRS; CDR2 reads YFSETQ. V was cut by 4 bases and J by 1 base, with 10 bases left in between. This CDR3 reads CASSPGGGTDTQYF. CDR3 coding DNA: TGCGCCAGCAGCCCAGGAGGGGGCACAGATACGCAGTATTTT.

The J gene is TRBJ1-5, the V gene TRBV7-6; no clear D gene. The germline V gene has CDR1 SGHVS and CDR2 FNYEAQ. V was trimmed by 4 bases and J by 2 bases, leaving 9 bases between them. CDR3 length: 14 residues. The CDR3: CASSSEARNQPQHF. The CDR3, as DNA: TGTGCCAGCAGCTCCGAGGCTCGCAATCAGCCCCAGCATTTT.

The rearrangement links TRBV10-3 to TRBJ1-2, with unresolved D. The CDR3 extends over 11 amino acids. In germline, CDR1 is ENHRY, CDR2 SYGVKD. Trimming took 5 bases from V and 11 from J, leaving 12 bases between them. Written as DNA, the CDR3 is TGTGCCATCAGTTACACGGACTCTTACACCTTC. This codes for CAISYTDSYTF.

The rearrangement joins TRBV16 to TRBJ2-1; TRBD2 agrees at 9 bases. The CDR3 runs to 11 residues. The ends lost 11 bases at V and 8 bases at J; junction bases unmatched: 4. The germline V gene encodes CDR1 KGHSY and CDR2 FQNENV. In DNA, the CDR3 is TGTGCCCAGCGGGGGGAACATGAGCAGTTCTTC. Its protein product is CAQRGEHEQFF.

In its sample, this clone was seen a few times. The rearrangement joins TRBV10-1 to TRBJ1-1; D perhaps matches TRBD1 (6 bases). In germline, CDR1 is WNHNN, CDR2 SYGVQD (reference sequence). This CDR3 has 14 residues. Trimming took off 7 bases at V and 3 bases at J, with 15 bases between the two ends. This chain's CDR3 is CASTSQGRDTEAFF. The CDR3 nucleotides read TGCGCCAGCACTTCGCAGGGGCGCGACACTGAAGCTTTCTTT.

The gene calls are TRBV28 and TRBJ1-1; no clear D gene. Germline-derived CDR1 and CDR2 are MDHEN and SYDVKM. The V and J ends lost 5 bases and 3 bases respectively, with 10 bases between them. The CDR3 has 13 residues. The CDR3 DNA sequence: TGTGCCAGCAGTCAGCGAACCTACACTGAAGCTTTCTTT. Protein product: CASSQRTYTEAFF. Variable domain in full (rest from reference TRBV28 and TRBJ1-1): DVKVTQSSRYLVKRTGEKVFLECVQDMDHENMFWYRQDPGLGLRLIYFSYDVKMKEKGDIPEGYSVSREKKERFSLILESASTNQTSMYLCASSQRTYTEAFFGQGTRLTVV.

The sample holds a few counts of this clone. This chain connects TRBV6-1 to TRBJ1-1, with TRBD1 matching 8 bases. Germline CDR1 MNHNS, CDR2 SASEGT. V trimming: 5 bases; J trimming: 6 bases; junction bases outside the gene matches: 8. This CDR3 contains 14 residues. The CDR3, as DNA: TGTGCCAGCAGTCCACCCCGGGACAGGTCTGAAGCTTTCTTT. Its translation is CASSPPRDRSEAFF.

This clone was detected a few times. The chain carries TRBV21-1 and TRBJ2-5; the table names TRBD2, a call not compared with the DNA. TRBV21-1 constitutes a pseudogene. The CDR3 is 16 residues long. CDR3 residues: CASSKERRGAQETQYF. CDR3 nucleotides: TGTGCCAGCAGCAAAGAGCGGCGGGGGGCCCAAGAGACCCAGTACTTC.

CDR3 protein: CASSTGSTEAFF. The CDR3 coding sequence is TGTGCCAGTAGTACCGGGAGCACTGAAGCTTTCTTT. The genes are TRBV19 and TRBJ1-1; no reliable D call. CDR1 is LNHDA, CDR2 SQIVND, per germline (reference sequence). The CDR3 runs to 12 residues. The germline V and J ends were trimmed by 4 bases and 4 bases, with 7 bases remaining between them.

The table lists this clone with a count of one. The rearrangement links TRBV5-6 to TRBJ1-1; D is undetermined. The V end was cut by 4 bases, the J end by 0 bases, with 13 bases between. The CDR3 length is 15 residues. Per the germline V gene, CDR1 is SGHDT and CDR2 is YYEEEE. The CDR3, as DNA: TGTGCCAGCAGCCCCTTGGACTCCTTGAACACTGAAGCTTTCTTT. Its translation: CASSPLDSLNTEAFF.

This chain links TRBV11-3 with TRBJ1-1, with a tentative D call TRBD1 (5 bases). CDR1 is SGHNT and CDR2 is YENEEA in the germline V gene. The CDR3 covers 14 residues. V shed 3 bases and J shed 3 bases, with 11 bases lying between them. CDR3 nucleotides: TGTGCCAGCAGCTTTGGCGGGGGGGACACTGAAGCTTTCTTT. Translating it yields CASSFGGGDTEAFF.

The rearrangement uses TRBV11-3 and TRBJ2-5; 7 nucleotides line up with TRBD1. This CDR3 has 14 residues. V was clipped by 5 bases and J by 3 bases; unmatched bases: 6. The germline gives CDR1 SGHNT, CDR2 YENEEA. This chain's CDR3 is CASSPPGGKETQYF. CDR3 in DNA: TGTGCCAGCAGCCCCCCAGGGGGTAAAGAGACCCAGTACTTC.

This chain connects TRBV10-3 to TRBJ2-3, with TRBD2 matching 13 bases. The CDR3 extends over 18 amino acids. V dropped 6 bases and J dropped 5; count of bases not matched to a gene: 14. Germline V gene sequence: CDR1 ENHRY, CDR2 SYGVKD. The CDR3 DNA follows: TGTGCCATCAGCGGACTAGCGGGAGTGACGGGGGGCGGAGATACGCAGTATTTT. Amino acid sequence: CAISGLAGVTGGGDTQYF.